Below are 28 T cell receptor beta chains sequenced from a single sample in a study of Ad26.COV2.S vaccination and SARS-CoV-2 variants. Some clones are missing from TCRdb's copy, which holds only in-frame ones; the method was immunoSEQ multiplex PCR. The sample shows hundreds of thousands of clones, over 75% of them seen only once. Treatment described: 15 to 20 received Ad26.COV2.S at low or high dose, single or two shots; 5 received placebo; per-sample allocation not given. Material that was analyzed had been drawn on day 63 after the first vaccine or placebo injection. The input for sequencing was peripheral blood, taken in a trial of Ad26.COV2.S vaccine versus placebo. The receptors were sampled from a person aged 18-60 years who received the Ad26.COV2.S COVID-19 vaccine or a placebo.

This clone was seen only once. The V and J genes are TRBV18 and TRBJ2-5, with D possibly being TRBD1 (6 bases). There are 19 residues in the CDR3. CDR1 and CDR2 from the germline V gene are KGHSH and LQKENI. Trimming took off 0 bases at V and 3 bases at J, with 23 bases between the two ends. The CDR3 region has the DNA TGTGCCAGCTCACCACCCAACAGGGACCGGCTGCGCGGTGAAGAGACCCAGTACTTC. Amino acids: CASSPPNRDRLRGEETQYF.

This clone has just one count. The V and J genes are TRBV6-6 and TRBJ2-1, with 11 bases identical to TRBD2. The germline gives CDR1 MNHNY, CDR2 SVGAGI (reference sequence). Trimming removed 5 bases from V and 5 bases from J; junction bases left unmatched: 8. The CDR3 is made up of 16 amino acids. CDR3 region: CASSGGGTSGDNEQFF. In DNA form, the CDR3 reads TGTGCCAGCAGTGGGGGGGGGACTAGCGGAGACAATGAGCAGTTCTTC.

V gene TRBV18 combines with J gene TRBJ1-2, with a possible D match to TRBD1 (6 bases). The germline V and J ends were trimmed by 6 bases and 8 bases, with 13 bases remaining between them. CDR3 length: 12 residues. Germline lookup yields CDR1 KGHSH and CDR2 LQKENI. Here the CDR3 reads CASSPGDGGYTF. The CDR3 region has the DNA TGTGCCAGCTCCCCAGGGGACGGCGGCTACACCTTC. Looking up the rest from reference TRBV18 and TRBJ1-2 gives the full variable domain: NAGVMQNPRHLVRRRGQEARLRCSPMKGHSHVYWYRQLPEEGLKFMVYLQKENIIDESGMPKERFSAEFPKEGPSILRIQQVVRGDSAAYFCASSPGDGGYTFGSGTRLTVV.

The V and J genes are TRBV7-2 and TRBJ2-7; D is ambiguous. Germline V gene lookup returns CDR1 SGHTA and CDR2 FQGNSA. The V gene lost 3 bases and the J gene lost 4 bases, with 13 bases spanning the gap. The CDR3 has 14 residues. CDR3 nucleotides: TGTGCCAGCAGCTTTACCCCCCCCGGGTACGAGCAGTACTTC. Its protein is CASSFTPPGYEQYF.

The gene calls are TRBV12-3 or TRBV12-4 and TRBJ2-5; D might be TRBD2 (6 bases). This CDR3 region has 13 residues. V was shortened by 2 bases and J by 4 bases, with 8 bases between the two germline ends. The CDR3 DNA follows: TGTGCCAGCAGTTTACGGGGACTAGAGACCCAGTACTTC. Translated: CASSLRGLETQYF.

The chain uses TRBV19 and TRBJ2-3; 9 bases match TRBD2. J was trimmed by 6 bases and V by 5 bases; bases with no gene match: 12. Germline V gives CDR1 LNHDA, CDR2 SQIVND (reference sequence). This CDR3 is 16 amino acids long. For the CDR3, the DNA is TGTGCCAGTAGTCATGCAGCGGGAGGTCTTAGGGATACGCAGTATTTT. Translating it yields CASSHAAGGLRDTQYF.

As regards this clone: The same CDR3 is also encoded by other DNA sequences in this sample. The CDR3 loop is CASSYFGGEQFF. In DNA, the CDR3 is TGTGCCAGCAGTTACTTCGGGGGTGAGCAGTTCTTC. The chain links TRBV6-2 or TRBV6-3 to TRBJ2-1; D perhaps matches TRBD2 (6 bases). Between the trimmed V and J ends, which lost 1 base and 9 bases, there was a span of 7 bases. CDR3 length: 12 residues. Germline CDR1 MNHEY, CDR2 SVGEGT.

This clone was seen only a few times. The chain uses TRBV9 and TRBJ1-1, with D unresolved. Germline loops: CDR1 SGDLS, CDR2 YYNGEE. The CDR3 covers 14 residues. V lost 0 bases to trimming and J lost 1 base, with 7 bases between them. CDR3 bases: TGTGCCAGCAGCGTAGAGGGCAGGAACACTGAAGCTTTCTTT. Its protein product is CASSVEGRNTEAFF. Filled out from reference TRBV9 and TRBJ1-1, the complete variable domain reads DSGVTQTPKHLITATGQRVTLRCSPRSGDLSVYWYQQSLDQGLQFLIQYYNGEERAKGNILERFSAQQFPDLHSELNLSSLELGDSALYFCASSVEGRNTEAFFGQGTRLTVV.

This chain joins TRBV11-2 and TRBJ2-3; D is perhaps TRBD1 (6 bases). Trimming stripped 4 bases from V and 1 base from J, with 12 bases between. Germline V gene sequence: CDR1 SGHAT, CDR2 FQNNGV. This CDR3 is built from 15 residues. CDR3 DNA sequence: TGTGCCAGCAGCTACCGACAGGTCCGCACAGATACGCAGTATTTT. Amino acid sequence: CASSYRQVRTDTQYF.

The chain uses TRBV5-1 and TRBJ2-7, with D hard to call. Per the germline V gene, CDR1 is SGHRS and CDR2 is YFSETQ. V gave up 4 bases and J gave up 0 bases, with 11 bases separating them. This CDR3 contains 14 residues. CDR3 sequence reads: CASSPQTASYEQYF. The CDR3 DNA sequence: TGCGCCAGCAGCCCCCAGACCGCCTCCTACGAGCAGTACTTC.

V usage is TRBV2 and J usage is TRBJ2-7; possibly TRBD1 for D (6 bases). CDR1 and CDR2 (germline): SNHLY, FYNNEI. V lost 4 bases and J 5 bases, leaving 21 bases between the germline ends. CDR3 length equals 16 residues. The CDR3 coding sequence is TGTGCCAGCAGTGTTCCAGACACAGGGCCTCGGGACGAGCAGTACTTC. As protein: CASSVPDTGPRDEQYF.

This clone has only one observation. The chain is built from TRBV6-2 or TRBV6-3 and TRBJ2-1; 10 positions agree with TRBD2. There are 14 residues in the CDR3. V trimming: 7 bases; J trimming: 3 bases; junction bases outside the gene matches: 3. CDR1 MNHEY and CDR2 SVGEGT come from the germline V gene. CDR3 in amino acids: CASIPSGSYNEQFF. The DNA of the CDR3 is TGTGCCAGCATCCCTAGCGGGAGCTACAATGAGCAGTTCTTC.

The CDR3: CASSQGPGQPQHF. In nucleotides, the CDR3 is TGCGCCAGCAGCCAGGGACCGGGGCAGCCCCAGCATTTT. V is TRBV5-1 and J is TRBJ1-5; maybe TRBD1 (5 bases). The CDR3 is made up of 13 amino acids. With 4 bases removed from V and 7 bases from J, the gap between germline ends came to 12 bases. Germline values: CDR1 SGHRS, CDR2 YFSETQ.

This chain links TRBV6-4 with TRBJ1-2; the D gene is possibly TRBD1 (6 bases). V was pared by 0 bases and J by 6 bases, with 17 bases between. CDR1 and CDR2 from the germline V gene are MRHNA and SNTAGT. There are 16 residues in the CDR3. The CDR3 DNA follows: TGTGCCAGCAGTGACTCTTACGCCGCAGGGGTCGATGGCTACACCTTC. Translating it yields CASSDSYAAGVDGYTF.

The chain carries TRBV20-1 and TRBJ1-3; TRBD1 matches 9 bases. Per the germline V gene, CDR1 is DFQATT and CDR2 is SNEGSKA (reference sequence). V was clipped by 6 bases and J by 9 bases; unmatched bases: 3. There are 11 residues in the CDR3. The CDR3 protein is CSAGQGLTIYF. CDR3 nucleotides: TGCAGTGCAGGACAGGGGCTCACCATATATTTT.

The V gene is TRBV5-1, the J gene TRBJ1-4, with TRBD1 as a possible D gene (6 bases). The ends were cut back, 0 bases at V and 9 bases at J, with 12 bases in the middle. The CDR3 is made up of 14 amino acids. Germline V gene sequence: CDR1 SGHRS, CDR2 YFSETQ. The CDR3 protein is CASSLDRVMKKLFF. The CDR3 DNA follows: TGCGCCAGCAGCTTGGACAGGGTAATGAAAAAACTGTTTTTT. The whole variable domain, remainder taken from reference TRBV5-1 and TRBJ1-4, is KAGVTQTPRYLIKTRGQQVTLSCSPISGHRSVSWYQQTPGQGLQFLFEYFSETQRNKGNFPGRFSGRQFSNSRSEMNVSTLELGDSALYLCASSLDRVMKKLFFGSGTQLSVL.

The genes are TRBV6-5 and TRBJ2-5, with TRBD2 matching over 12 bases. V was clipped by 6 bases and J by 5 bases; unmatched bases: 4. The CDR3 covers 14 residues. The germline gives CDR1 MNHEY, CDR2 SVGAGI. CDR3 DNA sequence: TGTGCCAGCAGACGGACTAGCGGGACGGAGACCCAGTACTTC. Residues: CASRRTSGTETQYF.

The chain combines TRBV5-4 with TRBJ2-1; D is perhaps TRBD2 (5 bases). V shed 4 bases and J shed 7 bases, with 9 bases lying between them. CDR1 and CDR2 from the germline V gene are SGHNT and YYREEE (reference sequence). This CDR3 comprises 12 residues. The CDR3 sequence is CASSPDWNEQFF. The CDR3 nucleotides read TGTGCCAGCAGCCCGGACTGGAATGAGCAGTTCTTC.

This clone was observed once. The rearrangement uses TRBV6-2 or TRBV6-3 and TRBJ2-7; tentative D call: TRBD2 (5 bases). The germline V gene encodes CDR1 MNHEY and CDR2 SVGEGT. The CDR3 totals 13 residues. Trimming left V 6 bases short and J 6 bases short, with 15 bases between. The CDR3 is CASSSLKAGEQYF. CDR3 DNA sequence: TGTGCCAGCAGCTCGTTAAAGGCGGGCGAGCAGTACTTC.

CDR3 DNA sequence: TGTGCCTGGGTGGCGGTCTCGGGACGCAGAAGTCATGGCTACACCTTC. It yields the protein CAWVAVSGRRSHGYTF. This chain connects TRBV30 to TRBJ1-2; perhaps TRBD1 as D (5 bases). The germline gives CDR1 GTSNPN, CDR2 SVGIG (reference sequence). Trimming shortened V by 5 bases and J by 6 bases, and 25 bases separated the two germline ends. The CDR3 runs to 16 residues.

This clone was recorded only once. The CDR3 protein is CATSRDGGSALHF. The CDR3 DNA follows: TGTGCCACCAGCAGAGACGGGGGGTCGGCCCTCCACTTT. The chain uses TRBV15 and TRBJ1-6; perhaps TRBD1 as D (5 bases). The ends were cut back, 0 bases at V and 14 bases at J, with 11 bases in the middle. This CDR3 region has 13 residues. Germline V gives CDR1 LNHNV, CDR2 YYDKDF (reference sequence).

This chain joins TRBV5-6 and TRBJ2-3; weak D call: TRBD1 (6 bases). V was cut by 3 bases and J by 4 bases, with 9 bases left in between. Germline-derived CDR1 and CDR2 are SGHDT and YYEEEE. The CDR3 consists of 13 residues. CDR3 in DNA: TGTGCCAGCAGCTCGCAGGGGCCAGATACGCAGTATTTT. Amino acids: CASSSQGPDTQYF.

The chain links TRBV13 to TRBJ2-1; D remains unclear. With 5 bases removed from V and 10 bases from J, the gap between germline ends came to 12 bases. The CDR3 is 12 residues long. Looked up from germline, CDR1 is PRHDT and CDR2 is FYEKMQ (reference sequence). Written as DNA, the CDR3 is TGTGCCAGCAGCCTTAGAGTGGGCGAGCAGTTCTTC. It is translated as CASSLRVGEQFF.

The chain combines TRBV7-9 with TRBJ1-1; D unclear. This CDR3 spans 12 amino acids. Trimming took 5 bases from V and 11 from J, leaving 15 bases between them. Germline V lookup: CDR1 SEHNR, CDR2 FQNEAQ (reference sequence). The CDR3 region has the DNA TGTGCCAGCAGCCTCCTAGAGAACCCGGCTTTCTTT. It translates to CASSLLENPAFF.

The rearrangement uses TRBV19 and TRBJ1-1; no clear D. The V gene lost 5 bases and the J gene lost 0 bases, with 7 bases spanning the gap. This CDR3 has 13 amino acids. Germline V CDR1 and CDR2: LNHDA, SQIVND (reference sequence). DNA of the CDR3: TGTGCCAGTAGTCGTAAATTGAACACTGAAGCTTTCTTT. Protein: CASSRKLNTEAFF.

The rearrangement uses TRBV2 and TRBJ2-7; D remains ambiguous. Deletions cut 7 bases from V and 6 bases from J, with 13 bases between. In germline, CDR1 is SNHLY, CDR2 FYNNEI. The CDR3 is made up of 12 amino acids. CDR3 residues: CASTLDKPEQYF. For the CDR3, the DNA is TGTGCCAGCACCCTTGATAAGCCCGAGCAGTACTTC.

This chain uses TRBV10-2 with TRBJ2-7; TRBD2 might be the D (5 bases). The CDR3 totals 15 residues. CDR1 WSHSY and CDR2 SAAADI come from the germline V gene. Trimming took off 1 base at V and 2 bases at J, with 12 bases between the two ends. The CDR3 coding sequence is TGCGCCAGCAGTGAGTTCAAGGGAGATACCTACGAGCAGTACTTC. Its translation is CASSEFKGDTYEQYF.

J is TRBJ1-1 and V is TRBV28, with 8 positions matching TRBD1. This CDR3 is 10 amino acids long. The germline V gene has CDR1 MDHEN and CDR2 SYDVKM. The junction had 2 bases not matched to a gene; V was cut back by 6 bases and J by 11 bases. Here the CDR3 reads CASRDRAAFF. The CDR3, as DNA: TGTGCCAGCAGGGACAGGGCTGCTTTCTTT.